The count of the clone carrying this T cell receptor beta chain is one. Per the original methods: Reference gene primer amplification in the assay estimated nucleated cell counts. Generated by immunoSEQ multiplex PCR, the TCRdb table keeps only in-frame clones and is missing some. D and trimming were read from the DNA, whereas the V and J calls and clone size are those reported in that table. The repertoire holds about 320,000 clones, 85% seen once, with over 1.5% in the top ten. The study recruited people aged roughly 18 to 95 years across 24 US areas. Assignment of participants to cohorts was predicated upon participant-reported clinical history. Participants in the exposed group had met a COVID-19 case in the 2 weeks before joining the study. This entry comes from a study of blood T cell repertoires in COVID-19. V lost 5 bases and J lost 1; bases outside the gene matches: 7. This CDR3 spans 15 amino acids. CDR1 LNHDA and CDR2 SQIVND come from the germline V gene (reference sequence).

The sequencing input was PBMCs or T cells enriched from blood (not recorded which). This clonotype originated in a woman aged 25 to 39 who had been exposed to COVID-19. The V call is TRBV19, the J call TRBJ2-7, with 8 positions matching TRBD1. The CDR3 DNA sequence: TGTGCCAGTAGTCTAAAACGGGACAGGTCCTACGAGCAGTACTTC. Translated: CASSLKRDRSYEQYF.